The 10 T cell receptor beta chains listed next were all sequenced from one sample in a study of T cell responses to AZD1222 COVID-19 vaccine. Only in-frame clones appear in the TCRdb table, and some are missing; sequencing was by immunoSEQ multiplex PCR. The sample has 58,000 or so clones; 65% to 85% are singletons. This specimen was peripheral blood, taken on day 0 of AZD1222 vaccination. The receptors were sampled from an adult in good health.

The chain couples TRBV5-1 to TRBJ2-7; D not certain. V was trimmed by 4 bases and J by 7 bases, leaving 12 bases between them. The CDR3 contains 12 residues. Germline lookup yields CDR1 SGHRS and CDR2 YFSETQ. DNA for the CDR3: TGCGCCAGCAGCACGACGGATTCGGAGCAGTACTTC. Translating gives CASSTTDSEQYF.

V is TRBV11-3 and J is TRBJ1-1; D may be TRBD1 (5 bases). The ends were cut back, 4 bases at V and 3 bases at J, with 15 bases in the middle. The CDR3 length is 15 residues. Looked up from germline, CDR1 is SGHNT and CDR2 is YENEEA. CDR3 nucleotide sequence: TGTGCCAGCAGCTCCAGTGGGGGATCGGACACTGAAGCTTTCTTT. Amino acid sequence: CASSSSGGSDTEAFF.

This clone was seen more than once but under ten times. The chain joins TRBV6-4 to TRBJ2-6; D unresolved. CDR1 and CDR2 (germline): MRHNA, SNTAGT. V lost 5 bases and J 0 bases, leaving 8 bases between the germline ends. The CDR3 has 15 residues. The CDR3 spells CASSNGSSGANVLTF. CDR3 DNA: TGTGCCAGCAGTAATGGCTCCTCTGGGGCCAACGTCCTGACTTTC.

The rearrangement joins TRBV14 to TRBJ2-5, with 8 bases aligning to TRBD2. After removal of 6 bases from V and 5 bases from J, the junction contained 8 bases not matched to a gene. Germline V gene lookup returns CDR1 SGHDN and CDR2 FVKESK. The CDR3 consists of 14 residues. CDR3 bases: TGTGCCAGCAGGCAAAGCGGGGGCTGGGAGACCCAGTACTTC. This translates into CASRQSGGWETQYF.

The V gene is TRBV6-2 or TRBV6-3, the J gene TRBJ1-1, with TRBD1 matching 7 bases. CDR3 length equals 15 residues. The V gene end was trimmed by 0 bases and the J gene end by 3 bases; junction bases not matched to a gene: 4. Germline CDR1 and CDR2: MNHEY and SVGEGT. The CDR3 nucleotides are TGTGCCAGCAGTTACTCCGCAGGGGGGCACACTGAAGCTTTCTTT. It is translated as CASSYSAGGHTEAFF.

In this sample, this clone turned up a few times. This sequence joins TRBV5-5 and TRBJ2-1; 7 bases fit TRBD2. The germline gives CDR1 SGHKS, CDR2 YYEKEE (reference sequence). The CDR3 is made up of 16 amino acids. J lost 4 bases, V lost 7 bases, and 14 bases had no gene match. Here the CDR3 DNA reads TGTGCCAGCTCCCCACCGACGGGGGGTGCTTACAATGAGCAGTTCTTC. This encodes CASSPPTGGAYNEQFF. The full variable domain, rest sourced from reference TRBV5-5 and TRBJ2-1, is DAGVTQSPTHLIKTRGQQVTLRCSPISGHKSVSWYQQVLGQGPQFIFQYYEKEERGRGNFPDRFSARQFPNYSSELNVNALLLGDSALYLCASSPPTGGAYNEQFFGPGTRLTVL.

The rearrangement joins TRBV10-3 to TRBJ1-1, with unresolved D. The CDR3 extends over 14 amino acids. Trimming pared 0 bases from V and 1 base from J, leaving 6 bases between. Germline CDR1 and CDR2: ENHRY and SYGVKD. Here the CDR3 DNA reads TGTGCCATCAGTGAGTCCGCAGGGAACACTGAAGCTTTCTTT. As protein: CAISESAGNTEAFF.

This chain joins TRBV10-3 and TRBJ2-3; 12 bases map to TRBD2. Germline trimming cut 1 base from V and 0 bases from J; bases unmatched to any gene: 5. In germline, CDR1 is ENHRY, CDR2 SYGVKD. The CDR3 is 18 residues long. The CDR3 nucleotides are TGTGCCATCAGTGAGTACGCACTAGCGGGGGGAAGCACAGATACGCAGTATTTT. Its translation is CAISEYALAGGSTDTQYF.

V gene TRBV5-6 combines with J gene TRBJ2-7, with unresolved D. Germline CDR1 reads SGHDT; CDR2 reads YYEEEE. This CDR3 has 16 residues. V was pared by 4 bases and J by 2 bases, with 19 bases between. The CDR3 spells CASSPLRANLAYEQYF. CDR3 DNA: TGTGCCAGCAGCCCGCTCCGGGCCAATCTGGCCTACGAGCAGTACTTC. Drawing the rest from reference TRBV5-6 and TRBJ2-7, the complete variable domain is DAGVTQSPTHLIKTRGQQVTLRCSPKSGHDTVSWYQQALGQGPQFIFQYYEEEERQRGNFPDRFSGHQFPNYSSELNVNALLLGDSALYLCASSPLRANLAYEQYFGPGTRLTVT.

Here the CDR3 DNA reads TGTGCCACAAGTGGGGGGAGCACAGATACGCAGTATTTT. Amino acids: CATSGGSTDTQYF. The chain uses TRBV28 and TRBJ2-3, with D possibly being TRBD2 (6 bases). CDR1 and CDR2 (germline): MDHEN, SYDVKM. The V end was cut by 10 bases, the J end by 0 bases, with 11 bases between. There are 13 residues in the CDR3.